This is a list of T cell receptor beta chains from one sample in a study of T cell responses to AZD1222 COVID-19 vaccine. Repertoires were generated with immunoSEQ multiplex PCR, while TCRdb's copy carries only in-frame clones and drops some. The data show about 110,000 clones, 80% to 85% seen once. Sequenced material: peripheral blood, taken on day 0 of AZD1222 vaccination. The source of these receptors is an adult in good health. Both conserved end residues are part of each CDR3. A D gene is named only where the DNA matches it firmly. Clone size is shown for a subset of rows, as once, few, many or a class of expanded clone.

cdr3_nt cdr3_aa v_call d_call clone_size j_call
TGCAGCGTCCTATTCGACAGGGGAAACGAGCAGTACTTC CSVLFDRGNEQYF TRBV29-1 TRBD1 . TRBJ2-7
TGTGCCAGCAGCCACGAGGCCCAAGAGACTGAAGCTTTCTTT CASSHEAQETEAFF TRBV4-2 . . TRBJ1-1
TGTGCCAGCAGCGAACCGGGACAGGGGGCCTCCTACGAGCAGTACTTC CASSEPGQGASYEQYF TRBV2 TRBD1 few TRBJ2-7
TGTGCCTGGAGTGTACGGGTCTACACTGAAGCTTTCTTT CAWSVRVYTEAFF TRBV30 . few TRBJ1-1
TGTGCCTGGAGTGTACTGGGACAGGGCGCTGAAGCTTTCTTT CAWSVLGQGAEAFF TRBV30 TRBD1 . TRBJ1-1
TGCGCCATAGGGCGGGGGGGGCATCAGCCCCAGCATTTT CAIGRGGHQPQHF TRBV10-2 . few TRBJ1-5
TGTGCCAGCGGGCGGGAGGTAGACTACGAGCAGTACTTC CASGREVDYEQYF TRBV2 TRBD2 . TRBJ2-7
TGTGCCAGCAGCTTGCGACAGGGATATAACACCGGGGAGCTGTTTTTT CASSLRQGYNTGELFF TRBV7-2 TRBD1 . TRBJ2-2
TGTGCCAGCAGCTCCTTCGGACGGATTAGCAATCAGCCCCAGCATTTT CASSSFGRISNQPQHF TRBV7-8 . . TRBJ1-5
TGCGCCAGCAGCTCGACAGGGGTAACTAATGAAAAACTGTTTTTT CASSSTGVTNEKLFF TRBV5-1 TRBD1 . TRBJ1-4
TGTGCCAGCAGCACCGGGGCGGCAGATACGCAGTATTTT CASSTGAADTQYF TRBV27 . . TRBJ2-3
TGTGCCAGCAGTCCTAGACAGGGACGCATCTTGGATACGCAGTATTTT CASSPRQGRILDTQYF TRBV2 TRBD1 few TRBJ2-3
TGTGCCAGCAGTCCCCCAGCCTTAGGAGCTTTCTTT CASSPPALGAFF TRBV6-5 . . TRBJ1-1
TGTGCCAGTAGTATAACACTCGGGGACACTGAAGCTTTCTTT CASSITLGDTEAFF TRBV19 . . TRBJ1-1
TGTGCCAGTAGTATAGACGACAGGAATTCACCCCTCCACTTT CASSIDDRNSPLHF TRBV19 . . TRBJ1-6
TGTGCCAGCAGCTACGGGACTAGCGGGAGGGCCAATGGAGAGACCCAGTACTTC CASSYGTSGRANGETQYF TRBV3-1/TRBV3-2 TRBD2 . TRBJ2-5
TGTGCCAGTAGCGAACCGGGACAGGGGAGGTTGGTCTATGGCTACACCTTC CASSEPGQGRLVYGYTF TRBV19 TRBD1 . TRBJ1-2